These T cell receptor beta chains were read from a single sample in a study of blood T cell repertoires in COVID-19. This table comes from immunoSEQ multiplex PCR, and its TCRdb copy is limited to in-frame clones, with some not included. The sample comprises almost 250,000 clones, 75% to 90% of which are singletons, and approximately 3.7% rests with the top ten. The source material was PBMCs or T cells enriched from blood (not recorded which). The source is a woman aged 25-40 years who had recovered from COVID-19. Both conserved end residues are part of each CDR3. D genes are given only for firm matches.

TRBJ1-5,NA,TRBV4-2,TGTGCCAGCAGCCAAGGCCCGGGTTTTGTCGCCAATCAGCCCCAGCATTTT,CASSQGPGFVANQPQHF
TRBJ1-1,TRBD1,TRBV18,TGTGCCAGCTCACAGGGGGCGGTCGACACTGAAGCTTTCTTT,CASSQGAVDTEAFF
TRBJ1-5,NA,TRBV18,TGTGCCAGCTCACCAGGAGGGTGGGACAATCAGCCCCAGCATTTT,CASSPGGWDNQPQHF
TRBJ2-5,NA,TRBV18,TGTGCCAGCTCACCACCGTTAACAGCCCAAGAGACCCAGTACTTC,CASSPPLTAQETQYF
TRBJ1-1,TRBD1,TRBV29-1,TGCAGCTCACTGAACAGGGGAGAAGGCGCTGAAGCTTTCTTT,CSSLNRGEGAEAFF
TRBJ1-3,TRBD1,TRBV4-2,TGTGCCAGCAGCCACGTTCTGGGACAGGGGATTAAAAAAGGAAACACCATATATTTT,CASSHVLGQGIKKGNTIYF
TRBJ2-7,TRBD2,TRBV10-3,TGTGCCATCAGTGAGTCCATAGCGGGGGTCCCCTACGAGCAGTACTTC,CAISESIAGVPYEQYF
TRBJ2-7,NA,TRBV5-5,TGTGCCAGCAGCTGGGACTTGTACGAGCAGTACTTC,CASSWDLYEQYF
TRBJ2-2,TRBD2,TRBV11-3,TGTGCCAGCAGCCTTAGCGGGAGCTCGACCGGGGAGCTGTTTTTT,CASSLSGSSTGELFF
TRBJ1-5,NA,TRBV28,TGTGCCAGCAGTCCTGCTTCTGGACAGAATCAGCCCCAGCATTTT,CASSPASGQNQPQHF
TRBJ1-2,TRBD1,TRBV6-5,TGTGCCAGCAGTTACAACAACAGGGGAAAAGGGAATGGCTACACCTTC,CASSYNNRGKGNGYTF